The 5 T cell receptor beta chains below come from one sample, sequenced in a study of radiation and T cells in renal cell carcinoma. Only in-frame clones appear in the TCRdb table, and some are missing; sequencing was by immunoSEQ multiplex PCR. The data show 100,000 to 150,000 clones, around 85% seen once. The time point is: blood 2 weeks post-SBRT. Treatment described: 15 Gy SBRT to primary tumor, nephrectomy 4 weeks later. This specimen was blood, taken from a patient whose treatment included radiotherapy and nephrectomy. These receptor sequences come from a man aged 45 to 65 with renal cell carcinoma.

The chain employs TRBV11-2 and TRBJ2-2; D perhaps matches TRBD1 (6 bases). V gave up 4 bases and J gave up 7 bases, with 16 bases separating them. CDR1 SGHAT and CDR2 FQNNGV come from the germline V gene. This CDR3 comprises 15 residues. The DNA of the CDR3 is TGTGCCAGCAGCTCCCAGACAGGTTCGGGCGGGGAGCTGTTTTTT. This encodes CASSSQTGSGGELFF.

The chain uses TRBV6-9 and TRBJ2-1; 11 bases match TRBD2. The V segment lost 0 bases and the J segment 7 bases; nucleotides outside the gene matches: 11. The CDR3 runs 18 residues. Germline assignment: CDR1 MNHGY and CDR2 SVAAGI. CDR3 DNA: TGTGCCAGCAGTTATTCGCCTAGCGGGGGGTTATATAGGAATGAGCAGTTCTTC. Translation gives CASSYSPSGGLYRNEQFF.

The rearrangement links TRBV13 to TRBJ1-1; the D gene is possibly TRBD1 (6 bases). Germline CDR1 reads PRHDT; CDR2 reads FYEKMQ (reference sequence). V lost 5 bases to trimming and J lost 5 bases, with 15 bases between them. This CDR3 region has 14 residues. The CDR3 spells CASSNYRERTEAFF. The CDR3 region has the DNA TGTGCCAGCAGCAATTACAGGGAGAGAACTGAAGCTTTCTTT.

The chain has TRBV7-9 and TRBJ2-5; the D gene is possibly TRBD2 (6 bases). The CDR3 covers 16 residues. CDR1 is SEHNR, CDR2 FQNEAQ, per germline (reference sequence). V lost 5 bases to trimming and J lost 0 bases, with 16 bases between them. The CDR3 spells CASSPGGRGDQETQYF. In nucleotides, the CDR3 is TGTGCCAGCAGCCCCGGGGGTAGGGGAGACCAAGAGACCCAGTACTTC.

The genes are TRBV19 and TRBJ2-5, with 8 positions matching TRBD1. The J segment lost 5 bases and the V segment lost 5 bases, leaving 4 bases of the junction unmatched. CDR1 and CDR2 (germline): LNHDA, SQIVND (reference sequence). This CDR3 is built from 13 residues. CDR3 sequence: CASSPQGGETQYF. CDR3 nucleotides: TGTGCCAGTAGTCCACAGGGGGGCGAGACCCAGTACTTC.